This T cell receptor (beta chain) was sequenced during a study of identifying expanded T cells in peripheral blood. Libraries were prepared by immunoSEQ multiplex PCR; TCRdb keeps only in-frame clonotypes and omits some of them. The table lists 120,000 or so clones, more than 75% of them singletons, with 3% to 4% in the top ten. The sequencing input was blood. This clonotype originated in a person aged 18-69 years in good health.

DNA of the CDR3: TGTGCCAGCAGCCACGGAAGGTCGTACGAGCAGTTCTTC. Protein sequence: CASSHGRSYEQFF. This sequence joins TRBV27 and TRBJ2-1; D call uncertain. The germline V gene encodes CDR1 MNHEY and CDR2 SMNVEV (reference sequence). This CDR3 is 13 amino acids long. V dropped 6 bases and J dropped 10 bases, with 16 bases sitting between them.